The clone carrying this TCR beta chain was observed a few times. This sample was included in a study of blood T cell repertoires in COVID-19. Study-level information: COVID-19 samples, acute and convalescent, were from the United States, Italy and Spain.

Sequenced by immunoSEQ multiplex PCR; TCRdb stores in-frame clones only, minus some. Of roughly 270,000 clones listed, around 83% are singletons. Trimming left V 5 bases short and J 4 bases short, with 12 bases between. This CDR3 region has 14 residues. Germline V CDR1 and CDR2: MNHGY, SAAAGT. Sequenced material: PBMCs or T cells enriched from blood (not recorded which). V and J are TRBV6-8 and TRBJ1-5; D remains ambiguous. The clonotype was recovered from a man aged 35-49 years who had been exposed to COVID-19. The CDR3, as DNA: TGTGCCAGCAGTACTTCTACGGGAAATCAGCCCCAGCATTTT. It is translated as CASSTSTGNQPQHF.